This is a list of T cell receptor beta chains from one sample in a study of CD8+ T cells in alopecia areata. Clones were read by immunoSEQ multiplex PCR, and TCRdb kept only the in-frame ones, dropping some. The table lists around 150,000 clones, 55% to 65% of them singletons. Sample: CD4+ T cells sorted from blood. The origin of the receptors is a human donor in good health. CDR3s include the opening cysteine and the closing phenylalanine or tryptophan. A D gene is named only where the DNA matches it firmly. Size is omitted from some rows. Given values are once, few, many or a class for expanded clones.

d_gene: -
j_gene: TRBJ2-1
abundance: -
v_gene: TRBV10-3
CDR3nt: TGTGCCAGCAGTAGGACTTTGCGGAGCAATGAGCAGTTCTTC
CDR3aa: CASSRTLRSNEQFF

d_gene: -
j_gene: TRBJ2-2
abundance: -
v_gene: TRBV29-1
CDR3nt: TGCAGCGTACTGGACTGGTCGAACACCGGGGAGCTGTTTTTT
CDR3aa: CSVLDWSNTGELFF

d_gene: -
j_gene: TRBJ2-7
abundance: few
v_gene: TRBV5-6
CDR3nt: TGTGCCAGCAGCTCACTAACTACCGAGCAGTACTTC
CDR3aa: CASSSLTTEQYF

d_gene: -
j_gene: TRBJ2-1
abundance: few
v_gene: TRBV16
CDR3nt: TGTGCCAGCAGCCAACAGGTATACAATGAGCAGTTCTTC
CDR3aa: CASSQQVYNEQFF

d_gene: -
j_gene: TRBJ2-7
abundance: -
v_gene: TRBV5-6
CDR3nt: TGTGCCAGCAGCGCTACAGGTATCGAGCAGTACTTC
CDR3aa: CASSATGIEQYF

d_gene: -
j_gene: TRBJ2-7
abundance: -
v_gene: TRBV30
CDR3nt: TGTGCCTATGATCAGGGGACCTACGAGCAGTACTTC
CDR3aa: CAYDQGTYEQYF

d_gene: TRBD1
j_gene: TRBJ2-7
abundance: -
v_gene: TRBV29-1
CDR3nt: TGCAGCGTGGGGGACAGGGCCTACGAGCAGTACTTC
CDR3aa: CSVGDRAYEQYF

d_gene: -
j_gene: TRBJ2-7
abundance: few
v_gene: TRBV5-6
CDR3nt: TGTGCCAGCAGCTTGGAATCCAGAGGGGAGCAGTACTTC
CDR3aa: CASSLESRGEQYF

d_gene: -
j_gene: TRBJ1-5
abundance: -
v_gene: TRBV6-5
CDR3nt: TGTGCCAGCAGCAAGGGAACTCAGCCCCAGCATTTT
CDR3aa: CASSKGTQPQHF

d_gene: -
j_gene: TRBJ2-1
abundance: -
v_gene: TRBV5-1
CDR3nt: TGCGCCAGCAGCTTGGTTCGGGAGAGTGAGCAGTTCTTC
CDR3aa: CASSLVRESEQFF

d_gene: -
j_gene: TRBJ2-3
abundance: -
v_gene: TRBV25-1
CDR3nt: TGTGCCAGCAGTGCCGGGTACCCAGATACGCAGTATTTT
CDR3aa: CASSAGYPDTQYF

d_gene: -
j_gene: TRBJ2-7
abundance: -
v_gene: TRBV29-1
CDR3nt: TGCAGCGTTCTTGGACAGACCTACGAGCAGTACTTC
CDR3aa: CSVLGQTYEQYF

d_gene: -
j_gene: TRBJ2-1
abundance: -
v_gene: TRBV7-9
CDR3nt: TGTGCCAGCAGCCCTCAGGTTTCGCCGTTCTTC
CDR3aa: CASSPQVSPFF

d_gene: TRBD2
j_gene: TRBJ2-1
abundance: -
v_gene: TRBV29-1
CDR3nt: TGCAGCGGGAGGGTGCGGGAGGTGTACAATGAGCAGTTCTTC
CDR3aa: CSGRVREVYNEQFF

d_gene: -
j_gene: TRBJ1-5
abundance: -
v_gene: TRBV15
CDR3nt: TGTGCCACCAGCAGAGATAGGCCGGTGAATCAGCCCCAGCATTTT
CDR3aa: CATSRDRPVNQPQHF

d_gene: TRBD2
j_gene: TRBJ2-5
abundance: -
v_gene: TRBV27
CDR3nt: TGTGCCACCTGGTCCCGGACTAGCGGGAGGGCCGGAGAGACCCAGTACTTC
CDR3aa: CATWSRTSGRAGETQYF

d_gene: -
j_gene: TRBJ2-3
abundance: -
v_gene: TRBV14
CDR3nt: TGTGCCAGCAGCCAAGAAAGGCCAGATACGCAGTATTTT
CDR3aa: CASSQERPDTQYF

d_gene: -
j_gene: TRBJ2-7
abundance: -
v_gene: TRBV30
CDR3nt: TGTGCCTGGACACAGGGCGGCTACGAGCAGTACTTC
CDR3aa: CAWTQGGYEQYF

d_gene: TRBD2
j_gene: TRBJ2-3
abundance: -
v_gene: TRBV9
CDR3nt: TGTGCCAGCAGCGTAAGCTCTAGCGGGAGCACAGATACGCAGTATTTT
CDR3aa: CASSVSSSGSTDTQYF

d_gene: TRBD1
j_gene: TRBJ1-5
abundance: -
v_gene: TRBV2
CDR3nt: TGTGCCAGCAGTGCGGACAGGGCGGGCAATCAGCCCCAGCATTTT
CDR3aa: CASSADRAGNQPQHF

d_gene: -
j_gene: TRBJ2-1
abundance: -
v_gene: TRBV27
CDR3nt: TGTGCCAGCAGTTTCCAAGGGAGCAATGAGCAGTTCTTC
CDR3aa: CASSFQGSNEQFF

d_gene: -
j_gene: TRBJ2-1
abundance: -
v_gene: TRBV5-4
CDR3nt: TGTGCCAGCAGCTTGCCCTCCGGGTCCTACAATGAGCAGTTCTTC
CDR3aa: CASSLPSGSYNEQFF

d_gene: -
j_gene: TRBJ1-1
abundance: -
v_gene: TRBV29-1
CDR3nt: TGCAGCGCCAAGGCAGGGTTGAACACTGAAGCTTTCTTT
CDR3aa: CSAKAGLNTEAFF

d_gene: -
j_gene: TRBJ2-1
abundance: -
v_gene: TRBV10-3
CDR3nt: TGTGCCATCAGGGAGAGCGGACCACAGGACAATGAGCAGTTCTTC
CDR3aa: CAIRESGPQDNEQFF

d_gene: -
j_gene: TRBJ1-2
abundance: -
v_gene: TRBV5-6
CDR3nt: TGTGCCAGCAGCTTGGAGCAGGGACGAGCCTATGGCTACACCTTC
CDR3aa: CASSLEQGRAYGYTF

d_gene: -
j_gene: TRBJ1-4
abundance: -
v_gene: TRBV5-6
CDR3nt: TGTGCCAGCATGGGGCGAAGGGATGAAAAACTGTTTTTT
CDR3aa: CASMGRRDEKLFF

d_gene: -
j_gene: TRBJ1-1
abundance: once
v_gene: TRBV28
CDR3nt: TGTGCCAGCAACCCCCCAAGAGGGGATGGGACTGAAGCTTTCTTT
CDR3aa: CASNPPRGDGTEAFF

d_gene: TRBD1
j_gene: TRBJ2-1
abundance: -
v_gene: TRBV5-1
CDR3nt: TGCGCCAGCAGCCCTACCTGGGCAGGGGGTAATGAGCAGTTCTTC
CDR3aa: CASSPTWAGGNEQFF

d_gene: -
j_gene: TRBJ2-1
abundance: -
v_gene: TRBV7-2
CDR3nt: TGTGCCAGCAGCTTACCCCCGGGACATTATGAGCAGTTCTTC
CDR3aa: CASSLPPGHYEQFF

d_gene: -
j_gene: TRBJ1-2
abundance: -
v_gene: TRBV30
CDR3nt: TGTGCCTCTCGGGAGGGCCATGGCTACACCTTC
CDR3aa: CASREGHGYTF

d_gene: TRBD2
j_gene: TRBJ2-3
abundance: -
v_gene: TRBV29-1
CDR3nt: TGCAGCCAACAGAAACTAGCGGGAGTGGCAGATACGCAGTATTTT
CDR3aa: CSQQKLAGVADTQYF

d_gene: TRBD2
j_gene: TRBJ2-1
abundance: -
v_gene: TRBV9
CDR3nt: TGTGCCAGCAGCGTAGAGGGGACTAGCGGAGTTGGAGAGCAGTTCTTC
CDR3aa: CASSVEGTSGVGEQFF

d_gene: -
j_gene: TRBJ2-3
abundance: few
v_gene: TRBV4-1
CDR3nt: TGCGCCAGCAGCCAATCAGATACGCAGTATTTT
CDR3aa: CASSQSDTQYF

d_gene: -
j_gene: TRBJ2-2
abundance: few
v_gene: TRBV7-2
CDR3nt: TGTGCCAGCAGTAAGGAGGGGGCCGGGGAGCTGTTTTTT
CDR3aa: CASSKEGAGELFF

d_gene: -
j_gene: TRBJ2-3
abundance: -
v_gene: TRBV14
CDR3nt: TGTGCCAGCAGCCCCCTTGGGGCAGGGTCAGATACGCAGTATTTT
CDR3aa: CASSPLGAGSDTQYF

d_gene: TRBD1
j_gene: TRBJ2-1
abundance: -
v_gene: TRBV29-1
CDR3nt: TGCAGCGTAACAGGGGACCCCCTGTACAATGAGCAGTTCTTC
CDR3aa: CSVTGDPLYNEQFF

d_gene: -
j_gene: TRBJ2-5
abundance: -
v_gene: TRBV7-9
CDR3nt: TGTGCCAGCAGCCAGCAAGAGACCCAGTACTTC
CDR3aa: CASSQQETQYF

d_gene: -
j_gene: TRBJ1-1
abundance: -
v_gene: TRBV18
CDR3nt: TGTGCCAGCTCACCACCTCAACAAATGAACACTGAAGCTTTCTTT
CDR3aa: CASSPPQQMNTEAFF

d_gene: -
j_gene: TRBJ2-1
abundance: -
v_gene: TRBV28
CDR3nt: TGTGCCAGCAGTCCCCTGGGGGGTGAGCAGTTCTTC
CDR3aa: CASSPLGGEQFF

d_gene: -
j_gene: TRBJ1-1
abundance: -
v_gene: TRBV29-1
CDR3nt: TGCAGCGTTAGTGGGGGACGAGAAGCTTTCTTT
CDR3aa: CSVSGGREAFF

d_gene: -
j_gene: TRBJ2-2
abundance: -
v_gene: TRBV6-1
CDR3nt: TGTGCCAGCAGTGAGGTCTTCAACACCGGGGAGCTGTTTTTT
CDR3aa: CASSEVFNTGELFF

d_gene: -
j_gene: TRBJ2-5
abundance: few
v_gene: TRBV5-1
CDR3nt: TGCGCCAGCAGCTTGGTGTCCGCAGAAGAGACCCAGTACTTC
CDR3aa: CASSLVSAEETQYF

d_gene: TRBD2
j_gene: TRBJ2-3
abundance: -
v_gene: TRBV29-1
CDR3nt: TGCAGCGGTCAGACTAGCGGGATTAGCACAGATACGCAGTATTTT
CDR3aa: CSGQTSGISTDTQYF

d_gene: -
j_gene: TRBJ2-7
abundance: few
v_gene: TRBV2
CDR3nt: TGTGCCAGCAGTGCTAGGGTCATCTACGAGCAGTACTTC
CDR3aa: CASSARVIYEQYF

d_gene: TRBD2
j_gene: TRBJ2-1
abundance: few
v_gene: TRBV29-1
CDR3nt: TGCAGCGTGAACAGAAGACTAGCGGGAGATGAGCAGTTCTTC
CDR3aa: CSVNRRLAGDEQFF

d_gene: -
j_gene: TRBJ2-7
abundance: -
v_gene: TRBV29-1
CDR3nt: TGCAGCGTCCAGGGTTCCTACGAGCAGTACTTC
CDR3aa: CSVQGSYEQYF

d_gene: -
j_gene: TRBJ2-5
abundance: -
v_gene: TRBV5-1
CDR3nt: TGCGCCAGCAGCTCGGTGGTGGAGGAGACCCAGTACTTC
CDR3aa: CASSSVVEETQYF

d_gene: -
j_gene: TRBJ2-5
abundance: once
v_gene: TRBV7-2
CDR3nt: TGTGCCAGCAGCCAGCTCAGAGTCTCCCAATCGTACTTC
CDR3aa: CASSQLRVSQSYF

d_gene: TRBD1
j_gene: TRBJ2-5
abundance: -
v_gene: TRBV28
CDR3nt: TGTGCCAGCAGTACCCACCCATCGACCCCAGGGGGCCTCCAAGAGACCCAGTACTTC
CDR3aa: CASSTHPSTPGGLQETQYF

d_gene: TRBD1
j_gene: TRBJ2-2
abundance: -
v_gene: TRBV27
CDR3nt: TGTGCCAGCAGCTCTCGACAGGGCCCCGTCTCGCGGGAGCTGTTTTTT
CDR3aa: CASSSRQGPVSRELFF

d_gene: -
j_gene: TRBJ1-5
abundance: -
v_gene: TRBV12-5
CDR3nt: TGTGCTAGTGGTCCGACTAGGGACGGAGAACTCCTGGATCAGCCCCAGCATTTT
CDR3aa: CASGPTRDGELLDQPQHF

d_gene: TRBD2
j_gene: TRBJ2-1
abundance: -
v_gene: TRBV29-1
CDR3nt: TGCAGCGGGTACCTAGCGGGAGGCCCGTCGGTCCCAGGAAATGAGCAGTTCTTC
CDR3aa: CSGYLAGGPSVPGNEQFF

d_gene: -
j_gene: TRBJ2-2
abundance: -
v_gene: TRBV5-1
CDR3nt: TGCGCCAGCAGCTTGGAGGTTACCGGGGAGCTGTTTTTT
CDR3aa: CASSLEVTGELFF

d_gene: TRBD2
j_gene: TRBJ2-7
abundance: -
v_gene: TRBV2
CDR3nt: TGTGCCAGCAGTGTGGGACTAGCGGGGGACGAGCAGTACTTC
CDR3aa: CASSVGLAGDEQYF

d_gene: TRBD1
j_gene: TRBJ1-1
abundance: -
v_gene: TRBV6-5
CDR3nt: TGTGCCAGCAGCCTAGGACAGGATCTAGACACTGAAGCTTTCTTT
CDR3aa: CASSLGQDLDTEAFF

d_gene: -
j_gene: TRBJ2-7
abundance: -
v_gene: TRBV30
CDR3nt: TGTGCCTGGAAAGGGTCCGGCTTAAACTACGAGCAGTACTTC
CDR3aa: CAWKGSGLNYEQYF

d_gene: -
j_gene: TRBJ2-7
abundance: -
v_gene: TRBV25-1
CDR3nt: TGTGCCAGCACCAAATCACAGGGAGGGAACCACGAGCAGTACTTC
CDR3aa: CASTKSQGGNHEQYF